These 6 T cell receptor beta chains came from one sample sequenced in a study of T cell responses to AZD1222 COVID-19 vaccine. Profiling relied on immunoSEQ multiplex PCR, and the TCRdb table lists in-frame clones only, not all of them. The data show under 30,000 clones, around 93% seen once. The specimen was peripheral blood, collected 28 days after the second AZD1222 dose. These receptors were collected from an adult who received the AZD1222 COVID-19 vaccine.

The rearrangement joins TRBV7-9 to TRBJ1-1, with D hard to call. V was cut by 5 bases and J by 0 bases, with 4 bases left in between. Germline CDR1 is SEHNR and CDR2 is FQNEAQ (reference sequence). The CDR3 is made up of 12 amino acids. CDR3 DNA: TGTGCCAGCAGCAAAATGAACACTGAAGCTTTCTTT. This encodes CASSKMNTEAFF.

This clone occurred a few times. CDR3 sequence (DNA): TGTGCCAGCAGCGGCACAGGGGCGGGCTCTGGGGCCAACGTCCTGACTTTC. Translating gives CASSGTGAGSGANVLTF. The V gene is TRBV7-3, the J gene TRBJ2-6; 7 bases align to TRBD1. CDR3 length: 17 residues. CDR1 and CDR2 from the germline V gene are SGHTA and FQGTGA. Trimming cost V 5 bases and J 0 bases; bases outside gene matches: 7.

The chain carries TRBV24-1 and TRBJ2-2; D gene unclear. Trimming left V 1 base short and J 5 bases short, with 4 bases between. Germline V gene data show CDR1 as KGHDR and CDR2 as SFDVKD. The CDR3 totals 13 residues. The CDR3 loop is CATSDFQTGELFF. The CDR3 bases are TGTGCCACCAGTGATTTCCAGACCGGGGAGCTGTTTTTT.

This rearrangement joins TRBV7-3 to TRBJ2-4; D is uncertain. V lost 1 base and J lost 0, with 7 bases in between. The CDR3 is 15 amino acids. CDR1 and CDR2 (germline): SGHTA, FQGTGA. The CDR3 loop reads CASSLRLGAKNIQYF. CDR3 sequence (DNA): TGTGCCAGCAGCTTAAGGTTGGGAGCCAAAAACATTCAGTACTTC.

The V call is TRBV5-8, the J call TRBJ1-5, with a tentative D call TRBD1 (6 bases). Germline V gene lookup returns CDR1 SGHTS and CDR2 YDEGEE. The CDR3 consists of 16 residues. The V and J ends lost 1 base and 0 bases respectively, with 11 bases between them. CDR3 in amino acids: CASSLSGGFSNQPQHF. The CDR3 bases are TGTGCCAGCAGCTTGAGTGGGGGCTTTAGCAATCAGCCCCAGCATTTT.

This sequence joins TRBV10-3 and TRBJ2-7; tentatively, D is TRBD2 (7 bases). From germline, CDR1 is ENHRY and CDR2 SYGVKD. V was cut by 6 bases and J by 5 bases, with 20 bases left in between. CDR3 length: 15 amino acids. Written as DNA, the CDR3 is TGTGCCATCAGGCCGGGGGGAGGGGGTCCCAACGAGCAGTACTTC. It encodes CAIRPGGGGPNEQYF.